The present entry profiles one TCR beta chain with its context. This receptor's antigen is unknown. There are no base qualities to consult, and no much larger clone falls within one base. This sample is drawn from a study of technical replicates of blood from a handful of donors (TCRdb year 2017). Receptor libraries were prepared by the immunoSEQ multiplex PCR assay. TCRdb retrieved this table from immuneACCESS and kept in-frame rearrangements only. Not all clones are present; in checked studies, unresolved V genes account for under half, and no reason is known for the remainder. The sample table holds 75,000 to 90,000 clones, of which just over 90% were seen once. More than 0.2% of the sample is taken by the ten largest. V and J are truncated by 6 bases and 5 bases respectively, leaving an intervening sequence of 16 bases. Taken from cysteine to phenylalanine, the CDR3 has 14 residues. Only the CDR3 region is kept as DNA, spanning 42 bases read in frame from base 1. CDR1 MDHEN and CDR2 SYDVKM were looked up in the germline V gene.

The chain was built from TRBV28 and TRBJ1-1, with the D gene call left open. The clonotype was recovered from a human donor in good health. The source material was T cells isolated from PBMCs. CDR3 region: CASSSGGILTEAFF. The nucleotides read TGTGCCAGCAGCAGTGGAGGTATTCTGACTGAAGCTTTCTTT.